A single sample gave rise to the 5 T cell receptor beta chains below, sequenced in a study of monozygotic twins with inflammatory bowel disease. TCRdb re-called the 5' RACE reads and gives one entry per CDR3 protein, without DNA. The sample features just over 300,000 distinct CDR3 sequences, with 5.6% in its top ten. The sample consisted of blood. The receptor source for this set is a human donor with ulcerative colitis or Crohn's disease, or a healthy co-twin of an affected twin (not recorded which).

The chain links TRBV5-1 to TRBJ2-1; absent DNA, TCRdb's TRBD2 call cannot be checked. Germline V CDR1 and CDR2: SGHRS, YFSETQ. CDR3 length equals 15 residues. The CDR3 is CASSFKRGAYNEQFF. The whole variable domain, filled in from reference TRBV5-1 and TRBJ2-1, reads KAGVTQTPRYLIKTRGQQVTLSCSPISGHRSVSWYQQTPGQGLQFLFEYFSETQRNKGNFPGRFSGRQFSNSRSEMNVSTLELGDSALYLCASSFKRGAYNEQFFGPGTRLTVL.

The chain employs TRBV7-3 and TRBJ2-7. CDR1 and CDR2 (germline): SGHTA, FQGTGA. There are 13 residues in the CDR3. This CDR3 is CASSAGTANEQYF. Supplemented by reference TRBV7-3 and TRBJ2-7, the full variable domain reads GAGVSQTPSNKVTEKGKYVELRCDPISGHTALYWYRQSLGQGPEFLIYFQGTGAADDSGLPNDRFFAVRPEGSVSTLKIQRTERGDSAVYLCASSAGTANEQYFGPGTRLTVT.

This chain joins TRBV11-1 and TRBJ2-5; checking the TCRdb D call of TRBD1 is not possible without DNA. CDR1 is SGHAT and CDR2 is FQDESV in the germline V gene (reference sequence). The CDR3 totals 18 residues. CDR3 loop: CASSYRLGVVGGQETQYF.

This chain connects TRBV6-1 to TRBJ1-4. Germline CDR1 is MNHNS and CDR2 is SASEGT. The CDR3 loop spans 15 amino acids. The CDR3 region is CASRPLNPTNEKLFF.

V is TRBV28 and J is TRBJ2-2. Germline CDR1 and CDR2: MDHEN and SYDVKM. The CDR3 consists of 15 residues. CDR3 protein: CASSFGSTNTGELFF.